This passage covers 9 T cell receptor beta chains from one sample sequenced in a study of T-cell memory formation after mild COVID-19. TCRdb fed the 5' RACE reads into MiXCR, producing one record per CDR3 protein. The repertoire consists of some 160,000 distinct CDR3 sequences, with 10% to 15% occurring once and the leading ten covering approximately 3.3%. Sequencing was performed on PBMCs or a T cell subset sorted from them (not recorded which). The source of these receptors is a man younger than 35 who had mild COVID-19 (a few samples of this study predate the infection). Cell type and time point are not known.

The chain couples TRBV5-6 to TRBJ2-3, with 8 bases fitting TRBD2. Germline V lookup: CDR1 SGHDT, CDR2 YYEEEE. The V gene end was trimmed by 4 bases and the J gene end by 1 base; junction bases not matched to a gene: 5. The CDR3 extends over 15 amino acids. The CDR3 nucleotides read TGTGCCAGCAGCCTTAGCGGGGATGGCACAGATACGCAGTATTTT. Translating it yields CASSLSGDGTDTQYF. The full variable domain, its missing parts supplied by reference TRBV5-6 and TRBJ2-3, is DAGVTQSPTHLIKTRGQQVTLRCSPKSGHDTVSWYQQALGQGPQFIFQYYEEEERQRGNFPDRFSGHQFPNYSSELNVNALLLGDSALYLCASSLSGDGTDTQYFGPGTRLTVL.

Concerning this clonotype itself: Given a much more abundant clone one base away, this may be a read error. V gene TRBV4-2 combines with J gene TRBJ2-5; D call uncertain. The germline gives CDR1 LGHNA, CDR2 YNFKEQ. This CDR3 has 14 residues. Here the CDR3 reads CASSQNLGQETRYF. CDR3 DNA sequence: TGTGCCAGCAGCCAGAATCTTGGGCAAGAGACCCGGTACTTC.

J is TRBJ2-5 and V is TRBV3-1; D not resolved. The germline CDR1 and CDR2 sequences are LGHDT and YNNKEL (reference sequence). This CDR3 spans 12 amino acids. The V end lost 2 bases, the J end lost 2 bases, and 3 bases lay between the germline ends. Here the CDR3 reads CASSQLQETQYF. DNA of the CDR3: TGTGCCAGCAGCCAACTACAAGAGACCCAGTACTTC.

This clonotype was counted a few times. CDR3 coding DNA: TGTGCCACCGCTGACAGGGATCGGGGAGAGACCCAGTACTTC. It is translated as CATADRDRGETQYF. The chain employs TRBV15 and TRBJ2-5, with TRBD1 matching 7 bases. CDR1 LNHNV and CDR2 YYDKDF come from the germline V gene (reference sequence). The CDR3 has 14 amino acids. The J segment lost 4 bases and the V segment lost 8 bases, leaving 10 bases of the junction unmatched.

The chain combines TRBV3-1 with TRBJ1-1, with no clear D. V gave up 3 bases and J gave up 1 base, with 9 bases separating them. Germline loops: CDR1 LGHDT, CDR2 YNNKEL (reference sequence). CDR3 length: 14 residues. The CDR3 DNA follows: TGTGCCAGCAGCCAGCCTCCAGGGAACACTGAAGCTTTCTTT. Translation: CASSQPPGNTEAFF. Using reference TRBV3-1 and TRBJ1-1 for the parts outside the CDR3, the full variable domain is DTAVSQTPKYLVTQMGNDKSIKCEQNLGHDTMYWYKQDSKKFLKIMFSYNNKELIINETVPNRFSPKSPDKAHLNLHINSLELGDSAVYFCASSQPPGNTEAFFGQGTRLTVV.

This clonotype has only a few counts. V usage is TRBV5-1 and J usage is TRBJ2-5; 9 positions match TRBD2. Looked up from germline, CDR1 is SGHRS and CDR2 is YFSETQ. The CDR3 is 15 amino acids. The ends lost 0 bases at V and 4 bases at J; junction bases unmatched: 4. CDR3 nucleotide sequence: TGCGCCAGCAGCTTGGGGCCGGGACTAGCAGAGACCCAGTACTTC. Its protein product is CASSLGPGLAETQYF.

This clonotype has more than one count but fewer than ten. This chain's CDR3 is CASRPGQGVGYTF. Written as DNA, the CDR3 is TGTGCCAGCAGACCGGGACAGGGTGTTGGCTACACCTTC. The chain uses TRBV6-5 and TRBJ1-2; TRBD1 matches 9 bases. CDR3 length: 13 residues. Looked up from germline, CDR1 is MNHEY and CDR2 is SVGAGI. Trimming removed 6 bases from V and 7 bases from J; junction bases left unmatched: 6.

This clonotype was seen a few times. CDR3 sequence (DNA): TGCAGTGCTAGAGATCCTACAGGTCGCTATGGCTACACCTTC. It encodes CSARDPTGRYGYTF. The V gene is TRBV20-1, the J gene TRBJ1-2; possible D gene TRBD1, 5 bases. Trimming took 0 bases from V and 4 from J, leaving 12 bases between them. Germline-derived CDR1 and CDR2 are DFQATT and SNEGSKA (reference sequence). CDR3 length: 14 residues.

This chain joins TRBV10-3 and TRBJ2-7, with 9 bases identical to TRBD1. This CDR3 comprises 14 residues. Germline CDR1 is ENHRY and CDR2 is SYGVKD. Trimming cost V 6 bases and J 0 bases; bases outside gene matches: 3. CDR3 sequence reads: CAISPGQGSYEQYF. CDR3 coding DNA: TGTGCCATCAGCCCGGGACAGGGCTCCTACGAGCAGTACTTC.